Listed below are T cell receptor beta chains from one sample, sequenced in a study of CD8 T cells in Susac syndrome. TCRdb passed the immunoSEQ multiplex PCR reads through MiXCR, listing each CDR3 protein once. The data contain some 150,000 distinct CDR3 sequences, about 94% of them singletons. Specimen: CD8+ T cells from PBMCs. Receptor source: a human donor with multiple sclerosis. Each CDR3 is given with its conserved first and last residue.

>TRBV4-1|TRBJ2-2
CASSHRGTTGELFF
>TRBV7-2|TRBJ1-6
CASSSRGTGLNSPLHF
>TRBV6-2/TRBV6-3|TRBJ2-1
CASRSRGEQFF
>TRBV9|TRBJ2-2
CASSVVNGELFF
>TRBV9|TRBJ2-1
CASSLGRQRLDEQFF
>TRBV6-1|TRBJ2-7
CASSEAGVLYEQYF
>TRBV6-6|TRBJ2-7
CASNLQQGKYEQYF
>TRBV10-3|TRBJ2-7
CAISDSEDYEQYF
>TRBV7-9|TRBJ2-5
CASSLRGNQETQYF
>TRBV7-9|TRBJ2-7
CASSSGQQFSSYEQYF
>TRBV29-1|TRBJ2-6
CSVLGRGHTGANVLTF
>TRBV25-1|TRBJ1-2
CASKSRSGNYGYTF
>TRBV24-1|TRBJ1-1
CATSDRGLTEAFF
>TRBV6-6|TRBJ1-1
CASRPSDTEAFF
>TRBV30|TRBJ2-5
CAWRYEETQYF
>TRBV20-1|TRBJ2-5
CSGGQETQYF
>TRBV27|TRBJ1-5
CASSFTGSNQPQHF
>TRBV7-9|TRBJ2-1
CASSLKAALYNEQFF
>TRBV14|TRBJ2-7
CASSQAPRGQGTYEQYF